Below, 15 T cell receptor beta chains from the same sample are listed, as sequenced in a study of blood T cell repertoires in COVID-19. This table comes from immunoSEQ multiplex PCR, and its TCRdb copy is limited to in-frame clones, with some not included. The sample has about 240,000 clones; approximately 83% are singletons. The sequencing input was PBMCs or T cells enriched from blood (not recorded which). The receptors shown here come from a woman in her forties with acute COVID-19.

This clone came up once. This rearrangement joins TRBV24-1 to TRBJ2-1; 12 positions agree with TRBD1. Trimming cost V 9 bases and J 9 bases; bases outside gene matches: 5. The CDR3 consists of 13 residues. CDR1 and CDR2 (germline): KGHDR, SFDVKD. The CDR3 bases are TGTGCCACCGTGGGACAGGGGGCTAGTGAGCAGTTCTTC. Its protein is CATVGQGASEQFF.

The J gene is TRBJ1-6, the V gene TRBV2; 9 nucleotides agree with TRBD1. Trimming removed 0 bases from V and 7 bases from J; junction bases left unmatched: 10. This CDR3 spans 18 amino acids. Germline V CDR1 and CDR2: SNHLY, FYNNEI. DNA of the CDR3: TGTGCCAGCAGTGAAGCGCTTGGACAGGGGTTTTTCAATTCACCCCTCCACTTT. Its protein product is CASSEALGQGFFNSPLHF.

The rearrangement uses TRBV24-1 and TRBJ2-2, with TRBD2 matching over 14 bases. The CDR3 is 18 amino acids. V shed 4 bases, J shed 4 bases, and the junction held 7 bases outside the gene matches. In germline, CDR1 is KGHDR, CDR2 SFDVKD. CDR3 amino acids: CATSDSGTSGSSTGELFF. CDR3 nucleotide sequence: TGTGCCACCAGTGACTCCGGGACTAGCGGGAGTAGCACCGGGGAGCTGTTTTTT.

The rearrangement joins TRBV19 to TRBJ1-3; TRBD1 agrees at 7 bases. Germline values: CDR1 LNHDA, CDR2 SQIVND (reference sequence). The CDR3 spans 16 residues. V gave up 7 bases and J gave up 4 bases; unmatched junction bases: 13. The chain's CDR3 is CASNPRAGTEGNTIYF. The CDR3 bases are TGTGCCAGTAACCCTCGTGCCGGGACAGAAGGAAACACCATATATTTT. Complete variable domain (other parts from reference TRBV19 and TRBJ1-3): DGGITQSPKYLFRKEGQNVTLSCEQNLNHDAMYWYRQDPGQGLRLIYYSQIVNDFQKGDIAEGYSVSREKKESFPLTVTSAQKNPTAFYLCASNPRAGTEGNTIYFGEGSWLTVV.

The V and J genes are TRBV7-3 and TRBJ1-1, with D hard to call. Trimming took off 1 base at V and 4 bases at J, with 7 bases between the two ends. The CDR3 loop spans 13 amino acids. Germline CDR1 SGHTA, CDR2 FQGTGA. The CDR3 sequence: CASSLKGGTEAFF. CDR3 DNA: TGTGCCAGCAGCTTAAAAGGCGGCACTGAAGCTTTCTTT.

The CDR3 region has the DNA TGTGCCAGCAGCTTACCCCCCTGGACAGGGAAAGGGGAAGACAGGCTCGGCACTGAAGCTTTCTTT. As protein: CASSLPPWTGKGEDRLGTEAFF. The chain couples TRBV7-8 to TRBJ1-1; 8 bases are shared with TRBD1. The CDR3 is made up of 22 amino acids. The trim removed 2 bases at V and 4 bases at J, leaving 27 bases unmatched. Germline-derived CDR1 and CDR2 are SGHVS and FQNEAQ.

The chain joins TRBV19 to TRBJ2-7; D is perhaps TRBD1 (6 bases). Trimming left V 1 base short and J 3 bases short, with 13 bases between. The CDR3 runs 15 residues. Germline V gene sequence: CDR1 LNHDA, CDR2 SQIVND (reference sequence). In nucleotides, the CDR3 is TGTGCCAGTAGTATAGGACCGGGACAAGTCTACGAGCAGTACTTC. Its protein product is CASSIGPGQVYEQYF.

In this sample, this clone turned up once. The chain employs TRBV28 and TRBJ2-5, with D unclear. The germline V gene has CDR1 MDHEN and CDR2 SYDVKM. The CDR3 totals 13 residues. V shed 3 bases and J shed 4 bases, with 9 bases lying between them. The CDR3 nucleotides are TGTGCCAGCAGTTTTACCGGTAGAGAGACCCAGTACTTC. Protein product: CASSFTGRETQYF.

The genes are TRBV21-1 and TRBJ2-1; TRBD2 is taken as the D call from the table, unchecked against the DNA. TRBV21-1 corresponds to a pseudogene. CDR3 length: 17 residues. CDR3 coding DNA: TGTGTCAGCCGTCTCCTGACGGGACTAGCGGGAGGCGGTGAGCAGTTCTTC. Amino acids: CVSRLLTGLAGGGEQFF.

The V gene is TRBV27, the J gene TRBJ1-2; D call uncertain. The germline gives CDR1 MNHEY, CDR2 SMNVEV (reference sequence). Between the trimmed V and J ends, which lost 3 bases and 4 bases, there was a span of 18 bases. This CDR3 has 16 amino acids. CDR3 amino acids: CASSFGLPMYGYGYTF. CDR3 DNA sequence: TGTGCCAGCAGTTTCGGACTCCCAATGTACGGCTATGGCTACACCTTC.

The chain carries TRBV5-6 and TRBJ2-7; D is ambiguous. The CDR3 runs 12 residues. Germline V gene data show CDR1 as SGHDT and CDR2 as YYEEEE. V shed 2 bases and J shed 1 base, with 4 bases lying between them. CDR3 DNA sequence: TGTGCCAGCAGCTTTTCGTCCTACGAGCAGTACTTC. Protein: CASSFSSYEQYF.

V is TRBV29-1 and J is TRBJ2-7; D not resolved. This CDR3 region has 11 residues. Germline CDR1 SQVTM, CDR2 ANQGSEA. Deletions cut 2 bases from V and 4 bases from J, with 6 bases between. CDR3 coding DNA: TGCAGCGTTGAAAGCGATTACGAGCAGTACTTC. Translated: CSVESDYEQYF.

This chain uses TRBV7-9 with TRBJ2-7; 8 bases line up with TRBD2. Germline CDR1 is SEHNR and CDR2 is FQNEAQ (reference sequence). This CDR3 comprises 17 residues. V lost 5 bases and J lost 6; bases outside the gene matches: 18. The CDR3 here is CASSTALWAGGPLEQYF. CDR3 DNA: TGTGCCAGCAGCACAGCCCTATGGGCGGGAGGACCTCTCGAGCAGTACTTC.

J is TRBJ2-7 and V is TRBV30; the match to TRBD2 covers 12 bases. Germline CDR1 reads GTSNPN; CDR2 reads SVGIG (reference sequence). This CDR3 is built from 18 residues. The V gene end was trimmed by 4 bases and the J gene end by 3 bases; junction bases not matched to a gene: 16. The CDR3 sequence is CAWNHGLAGQSAIYEQYF. CDR3 DNA sequence: TGTGCCTGGAACCATGGACTAGCGGGACAATCCGCTATCTACGAGCAGTACTTC.

The rearrangement uses TRBV4-2 and TRBJ2-7, with unresolved D. CDR3 length: 13 residues. V lost 1 base and J lost 2, with 6 bases in between. Germline-derived CDR1 and CDR2 are LGHNA and YNFKEQ. The CDR3 is CASSQGRTYEQYF. The CDR3 coding sequence is TGTGCCAGCAGCCAAGGTAGAACCTACGAGCAGTACTTC.